Shown below are 15 T cell receptor beta chains from a single sample sequenced in a study of cytomegalovirus exposure and HLA in healthy donors. In the PCR, 60 Vbeta and 13 Jbeta primers were used. Using immunoSEQ multiplex PCR, the repertoire was profiled, and TCRdb retains in-frame clones only, with some absent. There are 60,000 to 85,000 clones in the sample, with 12% to 15% held by the top ten. Sequenced: PBMCs. All receptors come from a man aged 50-59 years in good health and CMV-seropositive.

The chain combines TRBV11-2 with TRBJ2-7, with 9 nucleotides matching TRBD1. This CDR3 is 13 amino acids long. The germline V gene has CDR1 SGHAT and CDR2 FQNNGV. With 4 bases clipped from V and 3 bases from J, the junction kept 1 base outside the gene matches. The CDR3 DNA reads as TGTGCCAGCAGCTGGGACAGGGTCTACGAGCAGTACTTC. It specifies CASSWDRVYEQYF.

The chain employs TRBV12-5 and TRBJ2-1, with 12 bases fitting TRBD2. The J segment lost 7 bases and the V segment lost 2 bases, leaving 15 bases of the junction unmatched. The CDR3 spans 19 residues. Germline assignment: CDR1 LGHNT and CDR2 FRNRAP. CDR3 nucleotides: TGTGCTAGTGGTTTGTTAAATATCACTAGCGGGAGGTTGATGAATGAGCAGTTCTTC. Translated, it gives CASGLLNITSGRLMNEQFF.

This sequence joins TRBV5-6 and TRBJ2-5, with 10 bases aligning to TRBD2. After removal of 0 bases from V and 5 bases from J, the junction contained 13 bases not matched to a gene. The CDR3 sequence is 18 residues long. Germline V gene data show CDR1 as SGHDT and CDR2 as YYEEEE. As DNA, the CDR3 is TGTGCCAGCAGCTTGGAGTTTAGCGGGGGGCGAGGTCAGGAGACCCAGTACTTC. Its translation is CASSLEFSGGRGQETQYF.

About this clone itself: Other DNA sequences within the sample encode an identical CDR3. This chain links TRBV28 with TRBJ1-1, with D unresolved. The V end was cut by 7 bases, the J end by 6 bases, with 21 bases between. Looked up from germline, CDR1 is MDHEN and CDR2 is SYDVKM. This CDR3 is 15 amino acids long. The CDR3 DNA follows: TGTGCCAGCACCCCGAGGGCATTCTTCCGCTCTGAAGCTTTCTTT. Its translation is CASTPRAFFRSEAFF. Together with reference TRBV28 and TRBJ1-1, the CDR3 gives the full variable domain: DVKVTQSSRYLVKRTGEKVFLECVQDMDHENMFWYRQDPGLGLRLIYFSYDVKMKEKGDIPEGYSVSREKKERFSLILESASTNQTSMYLCASTPRAFFRSEAFFGQGTRLTVV.

V and J are TRBV27 and TRBJ2-7, with TRBD2 identical over 7 bases. Trimming removed 4 bases from V and 1 base from J; junction bases left unmatched: 13. The CDR3 runs 17 residues. Germline V gene lookup returns CDR1 MNHEY and CDR2 SMNVEV (reference sequence). The CDR3 region has the DNA TGTGCCAGCAGTTACCGATCGTACGGGACTACATCCTACGAGCAGTACTTC. This codes for CASSYRSYGTTSYEQYF.

The chain is built from TRBV7-9 and TRBJ2-3; D might be TRBD2 (6 bases). CDR3 length: 11 amino acids. Per the germline V gene, CDR1 is SEHNR and CDR2 is FQNEAQ (reference sequence). CDR3 region: CSGGSTDTQYF. The CDR3 bases are TGTTCCGGGGGTAGCACAGATACGCAGTATTTT.

This chain uses TRBV11-2 with TRBJ2-7; 8 nucleotides match TRBD1. The CDR3 spans 18 residues. With V trimmed by 5 bases and J by 6 bases, 21 bases remained unmatched. Germline CDR1 SGHAT, CDR2 FQNNGV. The CDR3, as DNA: TGTGCCAGCAGCCACGGAGCCGGTGGGCAGGGGGCTCTTCGCGAGCAGTACTTC. Its protein product is CASSHGAGGQGALREQYF. Full variable domain (rest looked up from reference TRBV11-2 and TRBJ2-7): EAGVAQSPRYKIIEKRQSVAFWCNPISGHATLYWYQQILGQGPKLLIQFQNNGVVDDSQLPKDRFSAERLKGVDSTLKIQPAKLEDSAVYLCASSHGAGGQGALREQYFGPGTRLTVT.

The chain employs TRBV5-1 and TRBJ1-2; 7 positions match TRBD1. Trimming at V came to 4 bases and at J to 6 bases, leaving 12 bases not matched to a gene. This CDR3 is built from 15 residues. The germline V gene encodes CDR1 SGHRS and CDR2 YFSETQ. The CDR3, as DNA: TGCGCCAGCAGCACTGCGACAGGGTGGGAAAATGGCTACACCTTC. Translated, it gives CASSTATGWENGYTF.

J is TRBJ2-5 and V is TRBV5-1; a weak D match, TRBD2 (6 bases). CDR3 length: 14 residues. Germline values: CDR1 SGHRS, CDR2 YFSETQ. V lost 4 bases and J lost 3, with 13 bases in between. The DNA of the CDR3 is TGCGCCAGCAGCCTAGGACTATTCAAAGAGACCCAGTACTTC. Translating gives CASSLGLFKETQYF.

This chain links TRBV6-6 with TRBJ1-4, with TRBD1 identical over 8 bases. Germline V gives CDR1 MNHNY, CDR2 SVGAGI (reference sequence). The CDR3 is 15 amino acids. The trim removed 0 bases at V and 8 bases at J, leaving 5 bases unmatched. CDR3 sequence reads: CASSYSDRVGEKLFF. CDR3 in DNA: TGTGCCAGCAGTTACTCGGACAGGGTAGGGGAAAAACTGTTTTTT.

The V and J genes are TRBV27 and TRBJ2-7; 8 nucleotides match TRBD1. The V segment lost 5 bases and the J segment 0 bases; nucleotides outside the gene matches: 6. The CDR3 contains 15 residues. Per the germline V gene, CDR1 is MNHEY and CDR2 is SMNVEV (reference sequence). CDR3 DNA sequence: TGTGCCAGCAGTCCGGGACAGGCAAGCTCCTACGAGCAGTACGTC. It is translated as CASSPGQASSYEQYV.

The rearrangement joins TRBV6-5 to TRBJ2-1, with 12 bases lining up with TRBD2. The CDR3 is 14 amino acids. CDR1 is MNHEY, CDR2 SVGAGI, per germline. The ends lost 6 bases at V and 7 bases at J; junction bases unmatched: 4. CDR3 sequence reads: CASSRLAGENEQFF. The CDR3 DNA is TGTGCCAGCAGCCGACTAGCGGGAGAAAATGAGCAGTTCTTC.

The V and J genes are TRBV5-6 and TRBJ2-2; D is unresolved. V dropped 4 bases and J dropped 0 bases, with 10 bases sitting between them. CDR1 and CDR2 (germline): SGHDT, YYEEEE. The CDR3 covers 15 residues. The DNA of the CDR3 is TGTGCCAGCAGCCCTCCTATATCGAACACCGGGGAGCTGTTTTTT. It yields the protein CASSPPISNTGELFF.

The gene calls are TRBV6-1 and TRBJ1-3, with a possible D match to TRBD1 (6 bases). With 8 bases removed from V and 1 base from J, the gap between germline ends came to 15 bases. Germline V gene lookup returns CDR1 MNHNS and CDR2 SASEGT. CDR3 length equals 15 residues. CDR3 sequence (DNA): TGTGCCAGCTCTGGGACAAAGGAGTCTGGAAACACCATATATTTT. Its translation: CASSGTKESGNTIYF.

The V call is TRBV6-1, the J call TRBJ1-6; a weak D match, TRBD1 (6 bases). The CDR3 loop spans 15 amino acids. V lost 6 bases, J lost 10 bases, and 19 bases lay in between. Per germline, CDR1 MNHNS and CDR2 SASEGT. The CDR3 region has the DNA TGTGCCAGCAGCGACAATACAGGGAATAGCTCACCCCTCCACTTT. Translated, it gives CASSDNTGNSSPLHF.